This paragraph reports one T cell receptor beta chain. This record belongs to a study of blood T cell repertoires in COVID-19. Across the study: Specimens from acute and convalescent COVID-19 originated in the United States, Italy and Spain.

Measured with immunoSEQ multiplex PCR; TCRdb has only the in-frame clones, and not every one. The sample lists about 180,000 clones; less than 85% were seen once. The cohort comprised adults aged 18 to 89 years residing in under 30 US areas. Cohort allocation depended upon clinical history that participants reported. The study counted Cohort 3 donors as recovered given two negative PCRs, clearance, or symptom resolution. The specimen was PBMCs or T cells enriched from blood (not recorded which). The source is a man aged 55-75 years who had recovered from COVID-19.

The CDR3 reads CASSLGNREYDTQYF. Written as DNA, the CDR3 is TGTGCCAGCAGCTTAGGGAACAGGGAATACGATACGCAGTATTTT. This chain uses TRBV11-3 with TRBJ2-3; D possibly corresponds to TRBD1 (6 bases). Germline V gives CDR1 SGHNT, CDR2 YENEEA. This CDR3 comprises 15 residues. Trimming left V 1 base short and J 6 bases short, with 14 bases between.